This T cell receptor beta chain was captured in a study of blood T cell repertoires in COVID-19. Overall study context: COVID-19 samples, acute and convalescent, were from the United States, Italy and Spain. From T cells, B-cell-depleted T cells, or PBMCs came the material, which was cDNA or gDNA.

In the original processing: Reference gene primer amplification in the assay estimated nucleated cell counts. Generated by immunoSEQ multiplex PCR, the TCRdb table keeps only in-frame clones and is missing some. The V and J calls and clone size come from that table; D and trimming were worked out from the DNA. The repertoire holds 110,000 to 150,000 clones, around 84% seen once, with 9.5% to 13% in the top ten. This CDR3 contains 16 residues. V trimming: 2 bases; J trimming: 2 bases; junction bases outside the gene matches: 5. The germline V gene encodes CDR1 SGDLS and CDR2 YYNGEE. This clonotype was obtained from a man aged 60 to 75 with active or convalescent COVID-19. This chain links TRBV9 with TRBJ2-3; 10 nucleotides align to TRBD2. Sequenced sample: peripheral blood. CDR3 sequence reads: CASSVRLAGSTDTQYF. CDR3 coding DNA: TGTGCCAGCAGCGTTCGACTAGCGGGCTCCACAGATACGCAGTATTTT.